The clone carrying this T cell receptor (beta chain) has a handful of counts. What it recognizes is unknown. Primers used in a second PCR of about 7 to 12 cycles were a sample-barcoded 5' primer and a J-beta primer mix. In TCRdb, the 5' RACE reads were re-called with MiXCR into one record per CDR3 protein. Of around 2 million distinct CDR3 sequences listed, about two fifths are singletons. These data belong to a study of blood T cells in healthy people across ages. Overall study findings and caveats: Since the PBMCs were unsorted, naive and antigen-experienced cells could not be conclusively compared. Roughly linear declines in TCR beta diversity per million T cells occurred with age. A greater number of naive CD4+ cells and higher diversity distinguished long-lived donors from aged donors.

The source material was blood. The TCR was taken from a human donor in good health.

The CDR3: CASSPIKAAKETQYF. DNA for the CDR3: TGCGCCAGCAGCCCAATAAAGGCGGCCAAAGAGACCCAGTACTTC. The rearrangement uses TRBV5-1 and TRBJ2-5; no clear D gene. Germline V CDR1 and CDR2: SGHRS, YFSETQ. Trimming removed 4 bases from V and 3 bases from J, with 16 bases in between. The length of the CDR3 is 15 residues.